The sequence of this T cell receptor beta chain was determined in a study of cytomegalovirus exposure and HLA in healthy donors. Points from the study as a whole: In vitro testing confirmed a few CMV-associated chains as specific for CMV antigens. Rarity characterized most TCR sequences, yet some public TCRs appeared in many donors. The study flagged some 170 TCR beta chains as cytomegalovirus-associated.

On this clone itself: No antigen is known for it.

Deletions cut 3 bases from V and 2 bases from J, with 20 bases between. The CDR3 is 18 residues long. Germline V gene lookup returns CDR1 MGHRA and CDR2 YSYEKL. Libraries were prepared by immunoSEQ multiplex PCR; TCRdb keeps only in-frame clonotypes and omits some of them. The table lists around 73,000 clones, approximately 90% of them singletons. This clonotype was sampled from a young woman in good health and CMV-seropositive. The chain couples TRBV4-1 to TRBJ2-4; weak D call: TRBD2 (5 bases). Material for sequencing was PBMCs. The CDR3 loop is CASSQGGQVGVSKNIQYF. The CDR3 nucleotides read TGCGCCAGCAGCCAGGGCGGGCAGGTTGGTGTGTCCAAAAACATTCAGTACTTC.